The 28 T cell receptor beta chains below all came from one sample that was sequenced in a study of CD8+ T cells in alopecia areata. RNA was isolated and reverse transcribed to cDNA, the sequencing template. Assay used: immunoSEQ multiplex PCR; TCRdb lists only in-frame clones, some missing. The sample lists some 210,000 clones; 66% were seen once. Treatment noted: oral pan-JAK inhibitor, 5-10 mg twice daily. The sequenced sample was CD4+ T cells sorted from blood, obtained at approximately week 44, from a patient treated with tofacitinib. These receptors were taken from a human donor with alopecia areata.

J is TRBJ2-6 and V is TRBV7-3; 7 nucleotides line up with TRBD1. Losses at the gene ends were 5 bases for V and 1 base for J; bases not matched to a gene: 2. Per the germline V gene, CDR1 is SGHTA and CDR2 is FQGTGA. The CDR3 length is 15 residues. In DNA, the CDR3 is TGTGCCAGCAGCCAGACAGGGTCTGGGGCCAACGTCCTGACTTTC. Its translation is CASSQTGSGANVLTF.

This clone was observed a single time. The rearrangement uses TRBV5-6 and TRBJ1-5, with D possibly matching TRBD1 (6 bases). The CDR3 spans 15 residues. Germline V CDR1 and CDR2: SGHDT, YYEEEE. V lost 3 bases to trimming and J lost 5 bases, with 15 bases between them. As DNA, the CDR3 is TGTGCCAGCAGCTCAACTGGACAGCCCGATCAGCCCCAGCATTTT. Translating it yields CASSSTGQPDQPQHF.

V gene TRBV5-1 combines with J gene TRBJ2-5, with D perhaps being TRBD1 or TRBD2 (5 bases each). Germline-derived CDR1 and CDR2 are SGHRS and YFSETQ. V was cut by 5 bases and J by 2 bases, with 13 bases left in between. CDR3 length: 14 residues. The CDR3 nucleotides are TGCGCCAGCAGTAGTGCCGAGGGGCAAGAGACCCAGTACTTC. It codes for CASSSAEGQETQYF.

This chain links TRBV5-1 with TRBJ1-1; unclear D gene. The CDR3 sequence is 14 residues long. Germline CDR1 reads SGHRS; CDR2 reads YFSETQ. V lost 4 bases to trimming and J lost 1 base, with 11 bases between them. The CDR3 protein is CASSRDGQNTEAFF. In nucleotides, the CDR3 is TGCGCCAGCAGCCGTGACGGCCAGAACACTGAAGCTTTCTTT.

The CDR3 coding sequence is TGTGCCAGCAGCGTAGGAGGGCAGGGCCGTGAAGCGCAGTACTTC. This gives the protein CASSVGGQGREAQYF. The V gene is TRBV9, the J gene TRBJ2-7; D may be TRBD1 or TRBD2 (5 bases each). Per the germline V gene, CDR1 is SGDLS and CDR2 is YYNGEE. The V gene lost 0 bases and the J gene lost 9 bases, with 19 bases spanning the gap. There are 15 residues in the CDR3.

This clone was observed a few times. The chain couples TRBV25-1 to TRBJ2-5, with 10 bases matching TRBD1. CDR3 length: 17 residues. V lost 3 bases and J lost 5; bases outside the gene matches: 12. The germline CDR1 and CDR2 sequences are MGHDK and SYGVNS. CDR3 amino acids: CASSESGTGDIRETQYF. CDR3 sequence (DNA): TGTGCCAGCAGTGAGTCCGGGACAGGGGATATCCGGGAGACCCAGTACTTC. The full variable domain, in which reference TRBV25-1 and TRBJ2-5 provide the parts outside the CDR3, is EADIYQTPRYLVIGTGKKITLECSQTMGHDKMYWYQQDPGMELHLIHYSYGVNSTEKGDLSSESTVSRIRTEHFPLTLESARPSHTSQYLCASSESGTGDIRETQYFGPGTRLLVL.

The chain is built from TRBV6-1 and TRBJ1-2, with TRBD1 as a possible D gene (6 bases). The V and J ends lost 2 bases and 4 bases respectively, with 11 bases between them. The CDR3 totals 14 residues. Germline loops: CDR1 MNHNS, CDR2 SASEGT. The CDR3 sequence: CASSEQGSPYGYTF. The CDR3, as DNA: TGTGCCAGCAGTGAACAGGGGAGCCCCTATGGCTACACCTTC.

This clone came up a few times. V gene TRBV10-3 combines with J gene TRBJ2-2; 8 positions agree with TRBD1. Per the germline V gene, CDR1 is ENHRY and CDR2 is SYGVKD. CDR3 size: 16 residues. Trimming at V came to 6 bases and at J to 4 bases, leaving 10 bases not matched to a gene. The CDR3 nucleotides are TGTGCCATCAGCCCTGGCAGGGGGCTTTCCACCGGGGAGCTGTTTTTT. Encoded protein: CAISPGRGLSTGELFF.

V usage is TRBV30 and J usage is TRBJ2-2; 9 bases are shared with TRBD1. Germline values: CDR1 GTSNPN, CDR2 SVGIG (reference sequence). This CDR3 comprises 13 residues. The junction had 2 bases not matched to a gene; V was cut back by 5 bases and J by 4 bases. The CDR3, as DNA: TGTGCCTGGGAGACAGGGGGCACCGGGGAGCTGTTTTTT. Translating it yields CAWETGGTGELFF.

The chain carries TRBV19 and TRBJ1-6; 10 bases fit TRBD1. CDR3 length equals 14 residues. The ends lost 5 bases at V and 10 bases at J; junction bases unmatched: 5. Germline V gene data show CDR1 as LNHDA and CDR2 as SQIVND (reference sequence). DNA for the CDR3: TGTGCCAGTAGTGCGGGACAGGGGCGATCACCCCTCCACTTT. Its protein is CASSAGQGRSPLHF.

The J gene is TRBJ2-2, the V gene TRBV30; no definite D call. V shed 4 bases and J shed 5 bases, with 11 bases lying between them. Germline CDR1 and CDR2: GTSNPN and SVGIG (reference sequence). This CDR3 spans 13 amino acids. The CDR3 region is CAWNPQGTGELFF. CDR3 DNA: TGTGCCTGGAACCCCCAAGGGACCGGGGAGCTGTTTTTT.

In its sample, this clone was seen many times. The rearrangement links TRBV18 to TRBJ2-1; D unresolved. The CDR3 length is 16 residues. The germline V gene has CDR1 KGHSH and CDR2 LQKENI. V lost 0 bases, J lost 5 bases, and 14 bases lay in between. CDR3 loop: CASSPPQQTFNNEQFF. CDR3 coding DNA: TGTGCCAGCTCACCACCGCAGCAGACTTTTAACAATGAGCAGTTCTTC.

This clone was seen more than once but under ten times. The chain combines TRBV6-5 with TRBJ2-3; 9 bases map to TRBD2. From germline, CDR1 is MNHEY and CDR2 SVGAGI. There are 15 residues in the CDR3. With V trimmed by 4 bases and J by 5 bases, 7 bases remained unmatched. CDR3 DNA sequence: TGTGCCAGCAGTTTTGGGCTAGCGGGGATAGATACGCAGTATTTT. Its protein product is CASSFGLAGIDTQYF.

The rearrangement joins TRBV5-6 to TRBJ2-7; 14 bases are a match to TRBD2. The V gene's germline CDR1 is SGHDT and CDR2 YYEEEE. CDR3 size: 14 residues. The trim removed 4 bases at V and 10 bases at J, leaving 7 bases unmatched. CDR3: CASSPGTSGGAQYF. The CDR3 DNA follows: TGTGCCAGCAGCCCCGGGACTAGCGGGGGAGCACAGTACTTC.

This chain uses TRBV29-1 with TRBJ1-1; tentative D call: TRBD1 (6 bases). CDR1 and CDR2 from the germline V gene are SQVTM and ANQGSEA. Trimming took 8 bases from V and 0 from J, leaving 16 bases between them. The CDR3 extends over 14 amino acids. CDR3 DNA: TGCAGCTTAAGTAGAGGGGGGGTGAACACTGAAGCTTTCTTT. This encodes CSLSRGGVNTEAFF.

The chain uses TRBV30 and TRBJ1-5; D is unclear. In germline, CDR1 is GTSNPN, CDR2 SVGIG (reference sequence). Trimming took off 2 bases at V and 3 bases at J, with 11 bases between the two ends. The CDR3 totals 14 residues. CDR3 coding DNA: TGTGCCTGGAGTTTATCGGGTAACAATCAGCCCCAGCATTTT. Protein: CAWSLSGNNQPQHF.

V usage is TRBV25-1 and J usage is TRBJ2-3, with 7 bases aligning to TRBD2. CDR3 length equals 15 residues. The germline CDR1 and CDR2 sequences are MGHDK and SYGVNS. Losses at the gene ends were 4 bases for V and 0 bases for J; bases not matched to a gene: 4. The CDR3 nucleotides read TGTGCCAGCAGTGCGGCGGGGGAGAGCACAGATACGCAGTATTTT. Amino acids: CASSAAGESTDTQYF. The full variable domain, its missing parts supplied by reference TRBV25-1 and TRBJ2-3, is EADIYQTPRYLVIGTGKKITLECSQTMGHDKMYWYQQDPGMELHLIHYSYGVNSTEKGDLSSESTVSRIRTEHFPLTLESARPSHTSQYLCASSAAGESTDTQYFGPGTRLTVL.

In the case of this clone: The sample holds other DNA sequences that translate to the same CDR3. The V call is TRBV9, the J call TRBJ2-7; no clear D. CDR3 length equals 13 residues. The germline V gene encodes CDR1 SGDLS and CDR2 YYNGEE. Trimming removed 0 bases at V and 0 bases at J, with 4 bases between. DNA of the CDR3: TGTGCCAGCAGCGTAGCAGCCTCCTACGAGCAGTACTTC. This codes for CASSVAASYEQYF.

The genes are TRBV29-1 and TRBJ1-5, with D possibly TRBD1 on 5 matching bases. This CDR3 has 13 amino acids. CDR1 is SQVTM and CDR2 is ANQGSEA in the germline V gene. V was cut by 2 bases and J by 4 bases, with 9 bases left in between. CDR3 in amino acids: CSVEQGANQPQHF. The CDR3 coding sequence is TGCAGCGTTGAACAGGGTGCGAATCAGCCCCAGCATTTT.

The CDR3: CATSRDHRYYGYTF. CDR3 nucleotides: TGTGCCACCAGCAGAGATCACAGATACTATGGCTACACCTTC. V gene TRBV15 combines with J gene TRBJ1-2; no clear D. This CDR3 contains 14 residues. Germline V gives CDR1 LNHNV, CDR2 YYDKDF (reference sequence). V lost 0 bases, J lost 3 bases, and 8 bases lay in between.

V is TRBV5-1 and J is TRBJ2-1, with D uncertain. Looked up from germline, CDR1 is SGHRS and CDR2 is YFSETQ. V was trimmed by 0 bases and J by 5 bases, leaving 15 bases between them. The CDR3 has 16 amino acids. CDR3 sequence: CASSLETFPPDNEQFF. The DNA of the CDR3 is TGCGCCAGCAGCTTGGAGACATTTCCCCCCGACAATGAGCAGTTCTTC.

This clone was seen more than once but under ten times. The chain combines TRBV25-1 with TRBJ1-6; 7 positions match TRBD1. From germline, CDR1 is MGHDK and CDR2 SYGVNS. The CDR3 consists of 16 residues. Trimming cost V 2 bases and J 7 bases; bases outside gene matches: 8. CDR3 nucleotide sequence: TGTGCCAGCAGTGAACCCCGACAGGGCGCCAATTCACCCCTCCACTTT. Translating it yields CASSEPRQGANSPLHF.

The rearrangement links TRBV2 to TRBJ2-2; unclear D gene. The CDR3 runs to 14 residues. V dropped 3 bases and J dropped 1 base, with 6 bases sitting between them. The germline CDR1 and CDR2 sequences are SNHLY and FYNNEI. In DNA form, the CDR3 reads TGTGCCAGCAGTGAGGCAGAGAACACCGGGGAGCTGTTTTTT. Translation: CASSEAENTGELFF.

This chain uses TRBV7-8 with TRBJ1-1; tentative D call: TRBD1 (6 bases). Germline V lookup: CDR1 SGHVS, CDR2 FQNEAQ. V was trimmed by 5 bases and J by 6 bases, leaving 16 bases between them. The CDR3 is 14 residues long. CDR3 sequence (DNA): TGTGCCAGCAGCCCCGTGGGGGGGGCCTCTGAAGCTTTCTTT. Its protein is CASSPVGGASEAFF.

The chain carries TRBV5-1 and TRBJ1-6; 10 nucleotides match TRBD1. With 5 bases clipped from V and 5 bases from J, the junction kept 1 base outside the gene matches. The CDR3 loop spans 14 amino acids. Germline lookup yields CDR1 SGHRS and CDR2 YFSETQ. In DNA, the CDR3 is TGCGCCAGCAGAGGGACAGGGGATAATTCACCCCTCCACTTT. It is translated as CASRGTGDNSPLHF.

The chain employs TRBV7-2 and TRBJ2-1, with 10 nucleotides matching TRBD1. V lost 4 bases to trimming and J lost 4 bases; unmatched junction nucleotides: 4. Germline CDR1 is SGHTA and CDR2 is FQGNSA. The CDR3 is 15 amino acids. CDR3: CASSWDRGQYNEQFF. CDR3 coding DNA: TGTGCCAGCAGCTGGGACAGGGGACAATACAATGAGCAGTTCTTC.

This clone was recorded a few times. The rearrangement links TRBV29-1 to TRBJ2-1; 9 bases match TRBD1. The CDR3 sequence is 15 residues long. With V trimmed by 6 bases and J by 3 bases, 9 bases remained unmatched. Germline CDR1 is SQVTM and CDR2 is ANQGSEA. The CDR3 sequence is CSVILTGGYYNEQFF. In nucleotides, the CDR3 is TGCAGCGTCATCCTAACAGGGGGCTACTACAATGAGCAGTTCTTC.

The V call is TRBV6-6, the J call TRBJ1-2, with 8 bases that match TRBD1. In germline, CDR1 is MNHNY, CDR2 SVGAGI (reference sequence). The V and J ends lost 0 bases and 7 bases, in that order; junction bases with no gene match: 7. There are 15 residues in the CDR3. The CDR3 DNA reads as TGTGCCAGCAGTTACTCACGCGACAGGGGCGCTGGCTACACCTTC. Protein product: CASSYSRDRGAGYTF.